The 17 T cell receptor beta chains in this list originate from one sample, sequenced in a study of T-cell memory formation after mild COVID-19. From the 5' RACE reads, TCRdb called clonotypes with MiXCR, one entry per CDR3 protein. The sample has hundreds of thousands of distinct CDR3 sequences; more than 15% are singletons. The specimen sequenced was PBMCs or a T cell subset sorted from them (not recorded which). Source of these receptors: an adult woman who had mild COVID-19 (a few samples of this study predate the infection). Cell type and time point are not known.

This chain connects TRBV12-3 or TRBV12-4 to TRBJ1-5; TRBD1 aligns across 9 bases. The V segment lost 6 bases and the J segment 0 bases; nucleotides outside the gene matches: 6. CDR3 size: 16 residues. CDR3 coding DNA: TGTGCCAGCAGGGGAGGGACAGGGTATAGCAATCAGCCCCAGCATTTT. It codes for CASRGGTGYSNQPQHF.

V is TRBV20-1 and J is TRBJ1-1; 7 positions match TRBD1. V gave up 2 bases and J gave up 0 bases; unmatched junction bases: 6. The CDR3 contains 15 residues. Germline-derived CDR1 and CDR2 are DFQATT and SNEGSKA (reference sequence). CDR3 protein: CSARIRGQLNTEAFF. The DNA of the CDR3 is TGCAGTGCTAGAATAAGGGGGCAGCTGAACACTGAAGCTTTCTTT.

The chain employs TRBV12-3 or TRBV12-4 and TRBJ2-7, with 13 bases aligning to TRBD2. V shed 6 bases, J shed 6 bases, and the junction held 17 bases outside the gene matches. The CDR3 extends over 18 amino acids. The CDR3, as DNA: TGTGCCAGCAGCCTACACCCTCTTACTAGCGGGAGGGCCGGCGAGCAGTACTTC. This encodes CASSLHPLTSGRAGEQYF.

In its sample, this clonotype was seen a few times. The V and J genes are TRBV7-6 and TRBJ2-1; TRBD2 is a possible D gene (6 bases). CDR1 SGHVS and CDR2 FNYEAQ come from the germline V gene. The ends were cut back, 6 bases at V and 2 bases at J, with 20 bases in the middle. The CDR3 sequence is 17 residues long. The CDR3 reads CASSYAAAGGPYNEQFF. CDR3 coding DNA: TGTGCCAGCAGTTACGCGGCCGCCGGGGGACCCTACAATGAGCAGTTCTTC.

This clonotype showed up just a few times. This chain links TRBV19 with TRBJ2-3; 8 bases are shared with TRBD2. Germline V gene sequence: CDR1 LNHDA, CDR2 SQIVND (reference sequence). The CDR3 is made up of 15 amino acids. Trimming removed 4 bases from V and 6 bases from J; junction bases left unmatched: 9. CDR3 in amino acids: CASSTTQSGGDTQYF. CDR3 coding DNA: TGTGCCAGTAGTACCACCCAGAGCGGGGGTGATACGCAGTATTTT.

This clonotype rates as medium-sized. A much larger clone is a single base away; this may be a read error. The chain is built from TRBV12-3 or TRBV12-4 and TRBJ2-5; weak D call: TRBD1 (6 bases). Deletions cut 6 bases from V and 3 bases from J, with 23 bases between. The CDR3 has 17 amino acids. The CDR3 DNA follows: TGTGCCAGCAGCCTACTGGGGGCCCGGGACGGCAAAGAGACCCAGTACTTC. Its protein product is CASSLLGARDGKETQYF.

The sample holds many counts of this clonotype. The chain employs TRBV30 and TRBJ1-1; D remains unclear. Germline-derived CDR1 and CDR2 are GTSNPN and SVGIG (reference sequence). The CDR3 consists of 11 residues. Trimming pared 2 bases from V and 7 bases from J, leaving 8 bases between. CDR3 loop: CAWSHGIEAFF. The CDR3 DNA is TGTGCCTGGAGTCATGGGATTGAAGCTTTCTTT. Full variable domain (outside the CDR3, taken from reference TRBV30 and TRBJ1-1): SQTIHQWPATLVQPVGSPLSLECTVEGTSNPNLYWYRQAAGRGLQLLFYSVGIGQISSEVPQNLSASRPQDRQFILSSKKLLLSDSGFYLCAWSHGIEAFFGQGTRLTVV.

This clonotype came up a few times. This rearrangement joins TRBV24-1 to TRBJ2-1; D is uncertain. Germline V gene lookup returns CDR1 KGHDR and CDR2 SFDVKD. The CDR3 sequence is 15 residues long. Trimming removed 2 bases from V and 0 bases from J, with 7 bases in between. In DNA, the CDR3 is TGTGCCACCAGTGATTCGCAGAGCTCCTACAATGAGCAGTTCTTC. Its translation is CATSDSQSSYNEQFF.

The V and J genes are TRBV5-1 and TRBJ2-5; 10 positions agree with TRBD2. V lost 4 bases to trimming and J lost 0 bases; unmatched junction nucleotides: 3. The CDR3 loop spans 15 amino acids. The germline gives CDR1 SGHRS, CDR2 YFSETQ. The CDR3 DNA follows: TGCGCCAGCAGCCGGACTAGCGGCAACCAAGAGACCCAGTACTTC. This codes for CASSRTSGNQETQYF.

This clonotype showed up just a few times. The chain uses TRBV30 and TRBJ1-5, with unresolved D. CDR1 and CDR2 from the germline V gene are GTSNPN and SVGIG (reference sequence). CDR3 size: 13 residues. V was cut by 0 bases and J by 6 bases, with 9 bases left in between. Here the CDR3 DNA reads TGTGCCTGGAGTGTACGTGGGAGTCAGCCCCAGCATTTT. This codes for CAWSVRGSQPQHF.

This clonotype was seen a few times. The chain links TRBV29-1 to TRBJ2-7; maybe TRBD2 (6 bases). Germline V gives CDR1 SQVTM, CDR2 ANQGSEA. The CDR3 totals 11 residues. V dropped 4 bases and J dropped 3 bases, with 7 bases sitting between them. CDR3 bases: TGCAGCGTTGCCGGGAGCTACGAGCAGTACTTC. Protein product: CSVAGSYEQYF.

At least ten counts were recorded for this clonotype. DNA of the CDR3: TGTGCCAGCAGCTTAGCGGGATGGGGGAATGAGCAGTTCTTC. Protein product: CASSLAGWGNEQFF. V is TRBV3-1 and J is TRBJ2-1; 8 nucleotides align to TRBD2. The J segment lost 7 bases and the V segment lost 5 bases, leaving 7 bases of the junction unmatched. The CDR3 has 14 amino acids. Germline assignment: CDR1 LGHDT and CDR2 YNNKEL (reference sequence).

The chain is built from TRBV9 and TRBJ2-1; D uncertain. Looked up from germline, CDR1 is SGDLS and CDR2 is YYNGEE. Trimming took 0 bases from V and 4 from J, leaving 14 bases between them. The CDR3 is made up of 16 amino acids. CDR3 nucleotides: TGTGCCAGCAGCGTAGCGGTTAGCCCCGCTTACAATGAGCAGTTCTTC. Translation: CASSVAVSPAYNEQFF.

J is TRBJ2-7 and V is TRBV12-3 or TRBV12-4; no reliable D call. Trimming pared 3 bases from V and 2 bases from J, leaving 8 bases between. The CDR3 consists of 13 residues. CDR3 coding DNA: TGTGCCAGCAGTTTGCCAGACGCCTACGAGCAGTACTTC. Protein product: CASSLPDAYEQYF.

This clonotype occurred a few times. This chain joins TRBV29-1 and TRBJ2-7; TRBD1 might be the D (7 bases). Germline V CDR1 and CDR2: SQVTM, ANQGSEA. V was trimmed by 7 bases and J by 10 bases, leaving 20 bases between them. The CDR3 is 12 residues long. The CDR3 protein is CSAKNRGLDQYF. The CDR3 nucleotides are TGCAGCGCCAAGAACAGGGGACTTGATCAGTACTTC.

The table lists this clonotype with many counts. This rearrangement joins TRBV12-3 or TRBV12-4 to TRBJ2-1, with D perhaps matching TRBD2 (5 bases). The CDR3 spans 14 residues. The V end was cut by 5 bases, the J end by 10 bases, with 18 bases between. CDR3 residues: CASSLPGLAREQFF. The CDR3 region has the DNA TGTGCCAGCAGTCTTCCGGGCCTAGCCCGGGAGCAGTTCTTC.

This clonotype occurred a few times. The chain combines TRBV7-2 with TRBJ1-6, with D perhaps matching TRBD1 (5 bases). Germline loops: CDR1 SGHTA, CDR2 FQGNSA. V dropped 0 bases and J dropped 7 bases, with 13 bases sitting between them. The CDR3 has 16 amino acids. CDR3 protein: CASSLAGGAVNSPLHF. CDR3 bases: TGTGCCAGCAGCTTAGCAGGAGGGGCCGTGAATTCACCCCTCCACTTT.